This TCR beta chain was identified in a study of cytomegalovirus exposure and HLA in healthy donors. The PCR contained 60 Vbeta and 13 Jbeta primers. Assay used: immunoSEQ multiplex PCR; TCRdb lists only in-frame clones, some missing. The table includes tens of thousands of clones, 85% to 90% detected once. Findings and caveats of the study: A later analysis revealed that TCR association rates differed between HLA loci, peaking at DRB1 and bottoming out at HLA-C. The availability of immune exposure information extended only to CMV serostatus.

In the case of this clone: What it recognizes is unknown.

Trimming took 8 bases from V and 2 from J, leaving 11 bases between them. The CDR3 totals 13 residues. CDR1 and CDR2 (germline): MNHEY, SVGAGI. The sequence was obtained from a woman between 25 and 40 years old in good health and CMV-seropositive. The chain joins TRBV6-5 to TRBJ2-3; D gene ambiguous. Input material: PBMCs. The chain's CDR3 is CASRGEITDTQYF. In nucleotides, the CDR3 is TGTGCCAGCCGCGGAGAGATCACAGATACGCAGTATTTT.